This T cell receptor (beta chain) was captured in a study of beta chain features in type 1 diabetes. All of the sorted populations showed purity greater than 95%. Notes on this clone: Its matching antigen is unknown.

Investigators reverse transcribed all isolated RNA, so they sequenced expressed TCRB transcripts. Clones were read by immunoSEQ multiplex PCR, and TCRdb kept only the in-frame ones, dropping some. This table has a few hundred thousand clones, 25% to 30% appearing once. General observations from the study: Shorter templates might be favored by PCR, and equally so in patients and in controls.

Sequenced input: central memory CD4+ T cells from blood. The sequence came from a man aged 25 to 40 in good health.

The CDR3, as DNA: TGCGCCAGCAGCTTGGCAACTGGGACTTACACTGAAGCTTTCTTT. It specifies CASSLATGTYTEAFF. The rearrangement uses TRBV5-1 and TRBJ1-1; D possibly corresponds to TRBD1 (5 bases). From germline, CDR1 is SGHRS and CDR2 YFSETQ. CDR3 length: 15 amino acids. Trimming removed 0 bases at V and 3 bases at J, with 12 bases between.